The entry below describes one T cell receptor (beta chain). Only in-frame clones appear in the TCRdb table, and some are missing; sequencing was by immunoSEQ multiplex PCR. The data hold tens of thousands of clones, with about four fifths observed a single time. The CDR3 has 13 amino acids. Looked up from germline, CDR1 is MNHNY and CDR2 is SVGAGI (reference sequence). The germline V and J ends were trimmed by 2 bases and 5 bases, with 9 bases remaining between them. The record originates from a study of OX40 agonist ivuxolimab in advanced cancers. As for the study in general: The patients received ivuxolimab by intravenous route every 2 weeks at 0.01 to 10 mg/kg.

The origin of this receptor is an adult with an advanced solid tumor such as melanoma, head and neck, liver or kidney cancer. The genes are TRBV6-6 and TRBJ2-5; D is unresolved. The sequencing used CD4+ or CD8+ T cells sorted from blood, collected in a trial of the OX40 agonist ivuxolimab. The CDR3 coding sequence is TGTGCCAGCAGTTACCCCACAGCGGAGACCCAGTACTTC. This translates into CASSYPTAETQYF.